Given below is one TCR beta chain in context. At one of its ends the junction is not consistent with the germline gene, which may arise from a read error. This sample was included in a study of blood T cell repertoires in COVID-19. Study context: There were acute and convalescent COVID-19 samples, and they came from the United States, Italy and Spain. T cells, B-cell-depleted T cells, or PBMCs supplied cDNA or gDNA.

Source study methods: Amplification of reference gene primers was used by the study to estimate nucleated cell counts. TCRdb keeps only in-frame clones here, not all; method: immunoSEQ multiplex PCR. Clone size and V and J calls were adopted from that table, with D and trimming inferred from the DNA. Of about 210,000 clones listed, 86% are singletons. This CDR3 has 11 residues. Germline V CDR1 and CDR2: LGHDT, YNNKEL (reference sequence). Assignments of participants to cohorts depended upon their own reported clinical history. The chain joins TRBV3-1 (or the pseudogene TRBV3-2) to TRBJ2-7; 10 bases line up with TRBD1. The sequence derives from a woman between 40 and 55 years old with acute COVID-19. The sample taken for sequencing was PBMCs or T cells enriched from blood (not recorded which). CDR3 coding DNA: TGTGCCAGCAGCCTGGGACAGGGGACCCCCTTC. Amino acid sequence: CASSLGQGTPF.